Sequencing of this T cell receptor (beta chain) was carried out in a study of vaccination and CD4 T cells after COVID-19. For the study at large: The interval from dose two to post-vaccine sampling had a median of 72 days, and it ranged from 14 to 241.

The treatment: approximately 10-day PBMC culture with coronavirus spike peptide pools or control peptides (ViraFEST assay). Peptide pool stimulation in ViraFEST expanded antigen-specific T cells, whose TCRs were then sequenced. Wells contained two million PBMCs each, and these were cultured with roughly 11 IU/ml IL-2 and around 9.6 ug/ml peptide pools. The length of the CDR3 is 15 residues. Trimming at V came to 4 bases and at J to 0 bases, leaving 3 bases not matched to a gene. Cultured CD4+ T cells had their DNA profiled by the Oncomine TCR Beta short-read assay. Each CDR3 protein gets one entry after TCRdb re-called the PCR reads with MiXCR. The data hold some 22,000 distinct CDR3 sequences, with about 59% observed a single time. As to this clonotype: Its specificity is not known.

The starting material was CD4+ T cells from blood, cultured in vitro, obtained before SARS-CoV-2 vaccination. The TCR sequence derives from a human donor who received a COVID-19 vaccine. The chain recombines TRBV12-3 or TRBV12-4 with TRBJ1-5; TRBD1 matches at 7 bases. The DNA of the CDR3 is TGTGCCAGCAGTTCGGGGGACAGTAGCAATCAGCCCCAGCATTTT. Residues: CASSSGDSSNQPQHF.